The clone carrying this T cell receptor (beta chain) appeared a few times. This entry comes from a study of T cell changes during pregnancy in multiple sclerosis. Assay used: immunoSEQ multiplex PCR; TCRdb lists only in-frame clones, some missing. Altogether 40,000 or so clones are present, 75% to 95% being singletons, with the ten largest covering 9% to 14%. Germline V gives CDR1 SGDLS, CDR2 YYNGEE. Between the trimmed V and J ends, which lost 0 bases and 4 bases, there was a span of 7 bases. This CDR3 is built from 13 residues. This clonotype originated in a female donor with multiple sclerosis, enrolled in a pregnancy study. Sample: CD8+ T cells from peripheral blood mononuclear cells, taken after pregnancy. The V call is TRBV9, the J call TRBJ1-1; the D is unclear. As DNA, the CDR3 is TGTGCCAGCAGCGTAGTGTCGGGCACTGAAGCTTTCTTT. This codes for CASSVVSGTEAFF.